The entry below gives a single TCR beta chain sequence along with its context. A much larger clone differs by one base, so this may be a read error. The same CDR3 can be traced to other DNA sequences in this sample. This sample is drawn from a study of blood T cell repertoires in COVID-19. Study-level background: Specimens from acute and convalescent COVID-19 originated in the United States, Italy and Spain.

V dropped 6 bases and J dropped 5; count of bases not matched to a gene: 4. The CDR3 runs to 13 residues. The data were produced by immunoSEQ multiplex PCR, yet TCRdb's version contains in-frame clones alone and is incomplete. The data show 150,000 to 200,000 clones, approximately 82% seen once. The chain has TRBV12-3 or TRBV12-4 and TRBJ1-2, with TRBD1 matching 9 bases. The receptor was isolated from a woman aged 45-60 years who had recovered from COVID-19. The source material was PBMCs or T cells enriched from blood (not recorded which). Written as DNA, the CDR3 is TGTGCCAGCAGACAGGGGGCGCGATATGGCTACACCTTC. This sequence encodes CASRQGARYGYTF.